This T cell receptor beta chain was profiled in a study of blood T cell repertoires in COVID-19. Study-wide background: Some COVID-19 samples were acute and others convalescent; all came from the United States, Italy and Spain. PBMCs, B-cell-depleted T cells, or T cells provided the cDNA or gDNA that made up the material.

This CDR3 has 16 amino acids. The germline CDR1 and CDR2 sequences are SNHLY and FYNNEI. With 6 bases clipped from V and 4 bases from J, the junction kept 8 bases outside the gene matches. Original processing notes: Reference gene primer amplification in the assay estimated nucleated cell counts. Only in-frame clones appear in the TCRdb table, and some are missing; sequencing was by immunoSEQ multiplex PCR. V and J calls and clone size are those listed in that table; D and trimming were worked out from the DNA. The sample contains roughly 64,000 clones, about nine tenths of which appear only once. Sequenced input: peripheral blood. The clonotype originates from a man aged 45 to 65 with active COVID-19. The gene calls are TRBV2 and TRBJ2-3, with 12 bases aligning to TRBD2. In DNA form, the CDR3 reads TGTGCCAGCAGCGACCGGTCTAGCGGGGGGGCAGATACGCAGTATTTT. It encodes CASSDRSSGGADTQYF.